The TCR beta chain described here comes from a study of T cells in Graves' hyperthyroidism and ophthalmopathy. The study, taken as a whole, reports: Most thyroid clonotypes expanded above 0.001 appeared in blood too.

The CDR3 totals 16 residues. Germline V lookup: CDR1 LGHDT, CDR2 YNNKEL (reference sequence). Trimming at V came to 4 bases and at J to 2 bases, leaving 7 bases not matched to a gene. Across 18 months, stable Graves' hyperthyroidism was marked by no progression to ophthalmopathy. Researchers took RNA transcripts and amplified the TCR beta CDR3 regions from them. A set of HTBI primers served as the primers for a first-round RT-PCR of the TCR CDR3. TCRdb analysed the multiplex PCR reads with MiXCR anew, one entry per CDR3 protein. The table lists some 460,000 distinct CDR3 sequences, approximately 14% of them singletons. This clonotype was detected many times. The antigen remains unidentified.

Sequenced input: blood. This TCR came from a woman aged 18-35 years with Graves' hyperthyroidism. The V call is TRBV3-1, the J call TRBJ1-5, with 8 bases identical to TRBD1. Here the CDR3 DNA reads TGTGCCAGCAGCCGGTGGGACAGGAAGGGCAATCAGCCCCAGCATTTT. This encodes CASSRWDRKGNQPQHF. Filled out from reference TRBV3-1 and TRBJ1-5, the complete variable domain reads DTAVSQTPKYLVTQMGNDKSIKCEQNLGHDTMYWYKQDSKKFLKIMFSYNNKELIINETVPNRFSPKSPDKAHLNLHINSLELGDSAVYFCASSRWDRKGNQPQHFGDGTRLSIL.